A single sample gave rise to the 9 T cell receptor beta chains below, sequenced in a study of early T cells in non-severe SARS-CoV-2 infection. Via MiXCR, TCRdb re-called the 5' RACE reads, giving one row per CDR3 protein. This table holds 40,000 to 60,000 distinct CDR3 sequences, under 7.5% found once. Sequenced material: whole blood, taken at baseline. The receptors derive from an adult who was a healthcare worker with PCR-confirmed SARS-CoV-2 infection or an uninfected control (not recorded which).

This clonotype was seen a handful of times. At one end, the junction sequence differs from germline, possibly due to a read error. The rearrangement links TRBV9 to TRBJ2-3; the D is unclear. CDR3 length equals 14 residues. Germline-derived CDR1 and CDR2 are SGDLS and YYNGEE. CDR3 in amino acids: CANSPRDLTDTQYF. The CDR3 DNA sequence: TGTGCCAACAGCCCCCGCGACCTCACAGATACGCAGTATTTT.

This clonotype came up many times. The rearrangement uses TRBV5-1 and TRBJ2-1; a possible D gene is TRBD2 (6 bases). V lost 4 bases, J lost 5 bases, and 22 bases lay in between. Germline V CDR1 and CDR2: SGHRS, YFSETQ. The CDR3 is 17 residues long. The CDR3 nucleotides are TGCGCCAGCAGCACGAGGGGTAGCGGACTGGGCAACAATGAGCAGTTCTTC. Translated: CASSTRGSGLGNNEQFF. The whole variable domain, remainder taken from reference TRBV5-1 and TRBJ2-1, is KAGVTQTPRYLIKTRGQQVTLSCSPISGHRSVSWYQQTPGQGLQFLFEYFSETQRNKGNFPGRFSGRQFSNSRSEMNVSTLELGDSALYLCASSTRGSGLGNNEQFFGPGTRLTVL.

V usage is TRBV7-2 and J usage is TRBJ1-1; D possibly corresponds to TRBD1 (6 bases). The V gene's germline CDR1 is SGHTA and CDR2 FQGNSA. The length of the CDR3 is 12 residues. With 6 bases removed from V and 6 bases from J, the gap between germline ends came to 11 bases. In nucleotides, the CDR3 is TGTGCCAGCAGACAGGGTTTCGCTGAAGCTTTCTTT. Translation gives CASRQGFAEAFF. Combining the CDR3 with reference TRBV7-2 and TRBJ1-1 gives the whole variable domain GAGVSQSPSNKVTEKGKDVELRCDPISGHTALYWYRQSLGQGLEFLIYFQGNSAPDKSGLPSDRFSAERTGGSVSTLTIQRTQQEDSAVYLCASRQGFAEAFFGQGTRLTVV.

This rearrangement joins TRBV29-1 to TRBJ1-1; D unclear. The V gene lost 6 bases and the J gene lost 10 bases, with 15 bases spanning the gap. CDR1 and CDR2 (germline): SQVTM, ANQGSEA. CDR3 length equals 11 residues. The CDR3 here is CSVGGAPVAFF. The CDR3 bases are TGCAGCGTGGGAGGTGCCCCCGTAGCTTTCTTT. Filled out from reference TRBV29-1 and TRBJ1-1, the complete variable domain reads SAVISQKPSRDICQRGTSLTIQCQVDSQVTMMFWYRQQPGQSLTLIATANQGSEATYESGFVIDKFPISRPNLTFSTLTVSNMSPEDSSIYLCSVGGAPVAFFGQGTRLTVV.

The V and J genes are TRBV27 and TRBJ2-7; no clear D. Trimming removed 6 bases from V and 2 bases from J, with 11 bases in between. The CDR3 is 13 residues long. The germline V gene has CDR1 MNHEY and CDR2 SMNVEV (reference sequence). The CDR3 region is CASSPIPTYEQYF. Here the CDR3 DNA reads TGTGCCAGCAGCCCAATTCCCACCTACGAGCAGTACTTC.

This clonotype was observed at least ten times. The chain has TRBV4-1 and TRBJ1-1, with D possibly TRBD1 on 5 matching bases. The CDR3 spans 13 residues. V gave up 5 bases and J gave up 11 bases, with 18 bases separating them. Germline V gives CDR1 MGHRA, CDR2 YSYEKL. The DNA of the CDR3 is TGCGCCAGCAGCTCCGGACTGGGGGATGGGGCTTTCTTT. This sequence encodes CASSSGLGDGAFF.

There are many counts of this clonotype. This sequence joins TRBV18 and TRBJ2-6; tentative D call: TRBD2 (5 bases). V was shortened by 1 base and J by 1 base, with 17 bases between the two germline ends. The germline V gene has CDR1 KGHSH and CDR2 LQKENI. The CDR3 is 19 residues long. The CDR3, as DNA: TGTGCCAGCTCACCACGAGGGTCAGTCCATATGTCTGGGGCCAACGTCCTGACTTTC. Its translation is CASSPRGSVHMSGANVLTF.

In this sample, this clonotype turned up many times. The J gene is TRBJ2-1, the V gene TRBV12-3 or TRBV12-4; D is undetermined. The V and J ends lost 2 bases and 8 bases respectively, with 10 bases between them. The CDR3 is 13 amino acids. The CDR3 DNA reads as TGTGCCAGCAGTTTATTTGATAGCTATGAGCAGTTCTTC. This gives the protein CASSLFDSYEQFF.

This clonotype was seen many times. V and J are TRBV7-2 and TRBJ2-7; D is ambiguous. Per the germline V gene, CDR1 is SGHTA and CDR2 is FQGNSA. This CDR3 contains 14 residues. Trimming removed 5 bases from V and 2 bases from J, with 13 bases in between. As DNA, the CDR3 is TGTGCCAGCAGCACAGACACATATGCCTACGAGCAGTACTTC. Encoded protein: CASSTDTYAYEQYF.